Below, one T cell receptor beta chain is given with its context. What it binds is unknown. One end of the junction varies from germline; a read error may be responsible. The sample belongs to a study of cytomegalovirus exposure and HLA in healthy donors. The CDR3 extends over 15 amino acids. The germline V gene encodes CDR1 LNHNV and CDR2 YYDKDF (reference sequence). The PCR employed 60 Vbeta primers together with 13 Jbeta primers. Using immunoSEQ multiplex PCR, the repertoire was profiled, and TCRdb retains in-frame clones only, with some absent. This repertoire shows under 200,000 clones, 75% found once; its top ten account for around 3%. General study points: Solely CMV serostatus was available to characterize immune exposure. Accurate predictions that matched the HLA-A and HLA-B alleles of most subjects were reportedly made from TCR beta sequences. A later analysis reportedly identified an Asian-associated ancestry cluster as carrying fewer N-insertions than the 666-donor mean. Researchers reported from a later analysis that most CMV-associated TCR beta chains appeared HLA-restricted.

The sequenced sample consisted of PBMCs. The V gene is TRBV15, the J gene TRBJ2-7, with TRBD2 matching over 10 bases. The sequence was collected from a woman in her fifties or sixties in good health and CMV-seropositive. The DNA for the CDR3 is TGTGCCACCAGCAAGGAGCGGGGGGGGGCCTACGAGCAGCACTTC. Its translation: CATSKERGGAYEQHF.